This T cell receptor beta chain is drawn from a study of T-cell reconstitution after alpha-beta-depleted transplantation in children (dated by TCRdb to between 2015 and 2016). Notes on the research overall: Using TCR repertoire profiling, the study quantitatively followed how T-cell immune reconstitution unfolded in children after TCRalphabeta/CD19-depleted allogeneic hematopoietic cell transplantation. What the study reported, not specific to this receptor: In some patients, the high TCRbeta diversity seen at day 60 was put down to recipient T cells and intrathymic progenitors that had survived conditioning. Apparently early alphabetaT-cell count recovery about two months after transplant reportedly relied on only several hundred rapidly expanded clones derived from non-depleted graft cells. Hyperexpanded clone frequencies declined over subsequent months; after one year, T-cell counts and TCRbeta diversity were mostly attributed to newly produced T cells.

The CDR1 and CDR2 encoded by the germline V gene are SQVTM and ANQGSEA. The CDR3 goes from the cysteine to the phenylalanine over 11 residues. CDR3 DNA is the only sequence kept; it has 33 bases, read in frame from the first base. V is shortened by 8 bases, J by 5 bases, and the region joining them spans 12 bases. This clonotype was counted many times. No cognate antigen has been identified for it. Qualities for individual bases were not recorded, and no much larger clone is one base off. Read against the paper, the sample's treatment or condition label means: allogeneic hematopoietic cell transplantation with graft depleted of TCRalphabeta T cells and CD19 B cells. The transplant recipients were children given TCRalphabeta/CD19-depleted allogeneic hematopoietic cell grafts. The library was built by means of PCR. The sequencer listed for this sample is Illumina HiSeq 2500. Molecular barcoding was employed in the preparation of TCR libraries, with unique molecular identifiers being used to normalize TCRbeta repertoire quantification. The public reads were quality trimmed at Q25 with fastp and then assembled into clones with MiXCR by TCRdb, keeping productive beta chains. Rows with a matching CDR3 protein are joined into one entry that keeps the most common DNA and genes. Recorded for this sample are approximately 16,000 distinct CDR3 sequences; about 5% of them occurred a single time. The top ten constitute 6.9% of the sample.

Rearrangement joined TRBV29-1 to TRBJ1-1, with TRBD1 tentatively as D gene (5 bases match). The receptor's source is a boy aged 5-17 years with acute lymphoblastic leukemia, due to receive a stem cell transplant. Sequencing was performed on PBMCs, taken before TCRalphabeta/CD19-depleted stem cell transplant. DNA sequence: TGCAGCCACACGGGGGGGACTGAAGCTTTCTTT. Protein translation: CSHTGGTEAFF.